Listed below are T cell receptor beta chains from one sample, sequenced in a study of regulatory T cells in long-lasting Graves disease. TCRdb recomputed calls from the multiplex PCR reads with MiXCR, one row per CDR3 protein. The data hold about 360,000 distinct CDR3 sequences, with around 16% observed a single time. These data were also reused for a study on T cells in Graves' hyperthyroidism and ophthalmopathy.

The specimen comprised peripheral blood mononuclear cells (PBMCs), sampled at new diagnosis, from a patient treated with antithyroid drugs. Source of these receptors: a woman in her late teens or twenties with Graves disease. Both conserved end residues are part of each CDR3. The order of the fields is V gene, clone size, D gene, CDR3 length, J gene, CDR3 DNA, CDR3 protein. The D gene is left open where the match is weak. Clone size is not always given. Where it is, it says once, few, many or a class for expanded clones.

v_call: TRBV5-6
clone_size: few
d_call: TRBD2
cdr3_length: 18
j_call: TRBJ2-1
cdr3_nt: TGTGCCAGCAGCCCCCTGGCTAGCGGGAGTGACGCCTACAATGAGCAGTTCTTC
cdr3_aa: CASSPLASGSDAYNEQFF

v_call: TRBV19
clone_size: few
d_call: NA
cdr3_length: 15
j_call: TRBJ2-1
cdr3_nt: TGTGCCAGTAGTATCTATGGGGGCTCCTACAATGAGCAGTTCTTC
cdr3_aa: CASSIYGGSYNEQFF

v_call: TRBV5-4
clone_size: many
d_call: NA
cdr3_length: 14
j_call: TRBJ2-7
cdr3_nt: TGTGCCAGCGGAACCAGGGACACATTCGGTGAGCAGTACTTC
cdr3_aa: CASGTRDTFGEQYF

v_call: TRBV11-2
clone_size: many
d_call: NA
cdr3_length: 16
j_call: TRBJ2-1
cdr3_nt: TGTGCCAGCAGCTTAGTTACGGGAAGCTCCTACAATGAGCAGTTCTTC
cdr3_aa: CASSLVTGSSYNEQFF

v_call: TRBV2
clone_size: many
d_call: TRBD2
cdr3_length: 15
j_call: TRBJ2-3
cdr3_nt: TGTGCCACAAACAAGGGACTAGCTGGCACAGATACGCAGTATTTT
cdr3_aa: CATNKGLAGTDTQYF

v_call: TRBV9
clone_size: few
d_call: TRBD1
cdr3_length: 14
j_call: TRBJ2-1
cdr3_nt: TGTGCCAGCGGCACAGGGGGTTGGGGCAATGAGCAGTTCTTC
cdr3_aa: CASGTGGWGNEQFF

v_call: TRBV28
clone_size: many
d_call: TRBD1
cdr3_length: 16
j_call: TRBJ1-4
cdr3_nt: TGTGCCAGCAGTTTGTCAGGGGGCAATAGTAATGAAAAACTGTTTTTT
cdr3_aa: CASSLSGGNSNEKLFF

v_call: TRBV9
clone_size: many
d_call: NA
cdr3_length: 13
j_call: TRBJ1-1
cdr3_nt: TGTGCCAGCAGTGAGACACCGAACACTGAAGCTTTCTTT
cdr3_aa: CASSETPNTEAFF

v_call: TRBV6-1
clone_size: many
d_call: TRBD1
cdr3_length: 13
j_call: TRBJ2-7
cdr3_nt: TGTGCCAGCAGAGGACAGGGGTCCTACGAGCAGTACTTC
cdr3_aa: CASRGQGSYEQYF

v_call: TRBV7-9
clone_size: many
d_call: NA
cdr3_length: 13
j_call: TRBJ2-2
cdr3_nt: TGTGCCAGCAGCCCGACTGAGACCGGGGAGCTGTTTTTT
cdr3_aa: CASSPTETGELFF

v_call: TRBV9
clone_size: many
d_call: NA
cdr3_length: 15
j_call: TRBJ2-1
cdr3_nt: TGTGCCAGCAGCGTAGGTGGAGGGGTCAACAATGAGCAGTTCTTC
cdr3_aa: CASSVGGGVNNEQFF

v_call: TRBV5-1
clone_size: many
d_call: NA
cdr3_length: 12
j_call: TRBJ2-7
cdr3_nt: TGCGCCAGCAGCCTGAACCGGGACGAGCAGTACTTC
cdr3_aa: CASSLNRDEQYF

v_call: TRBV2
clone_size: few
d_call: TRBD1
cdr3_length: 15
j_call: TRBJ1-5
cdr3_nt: TGTGCCAGCGGGCGCAGGGGGATCGTCAATCAGCCCCAGCATTTT
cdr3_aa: CASGRRGIVNQPQHF

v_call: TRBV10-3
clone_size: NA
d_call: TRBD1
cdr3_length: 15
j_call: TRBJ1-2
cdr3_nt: TGTGCCATCAGTGAGGGACAGGGGCTCGGTGTTCGCTACACCTTC
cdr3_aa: CAISEGQGLGVRYTF

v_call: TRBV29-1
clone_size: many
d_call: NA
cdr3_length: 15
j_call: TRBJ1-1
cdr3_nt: TGCAGCGTTGAAGACGGGGGCAGGGTGAACACTGAAGCTTTCTTT
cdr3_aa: CSVEDGGRVNTEAFF

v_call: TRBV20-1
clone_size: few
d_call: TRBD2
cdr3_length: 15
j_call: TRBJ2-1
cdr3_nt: TGCAGTGCTAGAGATACACTAGCGGGGGTCAATGAGCAGTTCTTC
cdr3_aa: CSARDTLAGVNEQFF

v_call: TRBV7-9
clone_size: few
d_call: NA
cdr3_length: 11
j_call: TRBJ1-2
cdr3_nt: TGTGCCAGCAGCTCAGGGTGGGGCTACACCTTC
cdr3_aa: CASSSGWGYTF

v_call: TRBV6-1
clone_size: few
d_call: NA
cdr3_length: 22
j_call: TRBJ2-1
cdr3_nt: TGTGCCAGCAGTGAACCGGACAGGGAAAAGACTAGCAGCTCGAGCTCCTACAATGAGCAGTTCTTC
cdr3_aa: CASSEPDREKTSSSSSYNEQFF

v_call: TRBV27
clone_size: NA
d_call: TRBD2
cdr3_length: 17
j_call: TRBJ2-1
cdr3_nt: TGTGCCAGCACCCAGAGGGGAGGCGGGAGTTTCAACAATGAGCAGTTCTTC
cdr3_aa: CASTQRGGGSFNNEQFF

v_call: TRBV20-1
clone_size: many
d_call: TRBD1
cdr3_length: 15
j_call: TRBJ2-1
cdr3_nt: TGCAGTGCTAGAGGGCCAGGGGGACCCTACAATGAGCAGTTCTTC
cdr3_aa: CSARGPGGPYNEQFF

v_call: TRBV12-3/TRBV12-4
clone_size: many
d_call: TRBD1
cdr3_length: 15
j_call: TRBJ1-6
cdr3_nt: TGTGCCAGCAGTTTGGGCAGGGGGCTTAGTTCACCCCTCCACTTT
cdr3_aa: CASSLGRGLSSPLHF

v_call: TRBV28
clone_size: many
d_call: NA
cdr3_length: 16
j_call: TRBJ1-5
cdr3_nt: TGTGCCAGCAGTTTATTTTCCGGGGATAGCAATCAGCCCCAGCATTTT
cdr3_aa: CASSLFSGDSNQPQHF

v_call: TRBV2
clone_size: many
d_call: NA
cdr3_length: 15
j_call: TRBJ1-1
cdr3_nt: TGTGCCAGCAGTGGGGAGAGTCATCCGCCGGGGGAAGCTTTCTTT
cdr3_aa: CASSGESHPPGEAFF

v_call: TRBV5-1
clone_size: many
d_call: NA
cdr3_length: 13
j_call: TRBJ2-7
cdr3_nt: TGCGCCAGCAGCTTGGGACACTCCTACGAGCAGTACTTC
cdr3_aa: CASSLGHSYEQYF

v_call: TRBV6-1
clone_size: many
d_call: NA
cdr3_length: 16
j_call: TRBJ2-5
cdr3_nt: TGTGCCAGCAGTGAACGCCGCCAAAGACGGCAAGAGACCCAGTACTTC
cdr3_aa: CASSERRQRRQETQYF

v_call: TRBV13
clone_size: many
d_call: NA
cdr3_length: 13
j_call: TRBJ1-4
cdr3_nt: TGTGCCAGCCGCCATTCGCGCCGGGAAAAACTGTTTTTT
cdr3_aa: CASRHSRREKLFF

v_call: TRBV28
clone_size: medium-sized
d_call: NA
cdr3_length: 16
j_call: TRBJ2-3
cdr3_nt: TGTGCCAGCAGCCCCCTCGGGCAGGGGTCGGGGGATACGCAGTATTTT
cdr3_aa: CASSPLGQGSGDTQYF

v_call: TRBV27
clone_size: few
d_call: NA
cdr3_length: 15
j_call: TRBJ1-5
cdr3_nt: TGTGCCAGCAGTTTACAGGGTTTGAGCAATCAGCCCCAGCATTTT
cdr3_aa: CASSLQGLSNQPQHF

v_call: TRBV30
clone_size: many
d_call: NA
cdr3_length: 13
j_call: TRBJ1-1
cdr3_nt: TGTGCCTGGAGTGACCCATTCCGGGGTGAAGCTTTCTTT
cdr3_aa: CAWSDPFRGEAFF

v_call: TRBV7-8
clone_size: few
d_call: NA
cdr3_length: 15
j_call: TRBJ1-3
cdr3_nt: TGTGCCAGCAGCCCCGACGGGGGATTGGGAAACACCATATATTTT
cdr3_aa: CASSPDGGLGNTIYF

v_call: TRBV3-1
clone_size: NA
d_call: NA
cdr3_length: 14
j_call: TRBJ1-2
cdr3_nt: TGTGCCAGCAGCCAAGGGAGACAGAGGAGGGGCTACACCTTC
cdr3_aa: CASSQGRQRRGYTF

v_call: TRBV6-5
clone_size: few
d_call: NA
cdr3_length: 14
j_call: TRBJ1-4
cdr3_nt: TGTGCCAGCAGTTTCCAGGGAAATCATGAAAAACTGTTTTTT
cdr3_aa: CASSFQGNHEKLFF

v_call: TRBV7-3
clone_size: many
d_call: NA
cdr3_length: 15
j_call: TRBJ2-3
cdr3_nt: TGTGCCAGCAGCTTCCGTGAGGGTAACACAGATACGCAGTATTTT
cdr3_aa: CASSFREGNTDTQYF

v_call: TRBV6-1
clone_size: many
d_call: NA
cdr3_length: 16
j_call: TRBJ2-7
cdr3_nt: TGTGCCAGCAGTGAAGCTTCCGAGAAACGCTCCTACGAGCAGTACTTC
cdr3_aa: CASSEASEKRSYEQYF

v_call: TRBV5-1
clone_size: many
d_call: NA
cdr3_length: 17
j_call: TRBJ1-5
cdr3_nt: TGCGCCAGCAGCTTGGCCCCGGGTACCGGGAGCAATCAGCCCCAGCATTTT
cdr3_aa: CASSLAPGTGSNQPQHF

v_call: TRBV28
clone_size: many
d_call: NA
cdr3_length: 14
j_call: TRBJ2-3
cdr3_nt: TGTGCCAGCAGTGGTTGGAGGGATGCAGATACGCAGTATTTT
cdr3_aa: CASSGWRDADTQYF

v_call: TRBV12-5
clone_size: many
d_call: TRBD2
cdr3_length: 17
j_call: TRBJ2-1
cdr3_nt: TGTGCTAGTGGTTTGGTACTTGAAGCGGGAGGTTCACTAGAGCAGTTCTTC
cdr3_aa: CASGLVLEAGGSLEQFF

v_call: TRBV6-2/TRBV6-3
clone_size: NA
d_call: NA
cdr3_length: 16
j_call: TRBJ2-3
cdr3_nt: TGTGCCAGCAGTTACGGAGCGGACTACACACGGGATACGCAGTATTTT
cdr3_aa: CASSYGADYTRDTQYF

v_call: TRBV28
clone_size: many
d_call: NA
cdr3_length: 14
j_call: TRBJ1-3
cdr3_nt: TGTGCCAGCAAGGAGCGGGGGAAGGGAAACACCATATATTTT
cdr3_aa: CASKERGKGNTIYF

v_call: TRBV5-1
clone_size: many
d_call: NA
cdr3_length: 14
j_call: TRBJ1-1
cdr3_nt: TGCGCCAGCAGCTTGACGACAACGAAGACTGAAGCTTTCTTT
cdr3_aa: CASSLTTTKTEAFF

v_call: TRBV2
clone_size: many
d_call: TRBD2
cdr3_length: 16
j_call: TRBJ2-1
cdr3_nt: TGTGCCAGCAGTGGTTCACTAGCGGAGTCCTACAATGAGCAGTTCTTC
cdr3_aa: CASSGSLAESYNEQFF

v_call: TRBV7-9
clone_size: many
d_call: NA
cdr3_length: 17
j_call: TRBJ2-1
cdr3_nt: TGTGCCAGCAGGGCCGATAAGACAGCAAGCTCCTACAATGAGCAGTTCTTC
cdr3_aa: CASRADKTASSYNEQFF

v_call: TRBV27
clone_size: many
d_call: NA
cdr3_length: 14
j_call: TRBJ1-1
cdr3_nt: TGTGCCAGTATGACAAGGGGGGCGAACACTGAAGCTTTCTTT
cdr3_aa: CASMTRGANTEAFF

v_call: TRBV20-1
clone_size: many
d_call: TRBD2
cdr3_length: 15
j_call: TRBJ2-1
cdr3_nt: TGCAGTGCTAGTGAGTTCGCGGGGGTGGGAAATGAGCAGTTCTTC
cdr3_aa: CSASEFAGVGNEQFF

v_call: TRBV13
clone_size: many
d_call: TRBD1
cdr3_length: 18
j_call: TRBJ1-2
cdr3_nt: TGTGCCAGCAGCTTAGACAGGGGGAACGTTTTCGGTAACTATGGCTACACCTTC
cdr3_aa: CASSLDRGNVFGNYGYTF

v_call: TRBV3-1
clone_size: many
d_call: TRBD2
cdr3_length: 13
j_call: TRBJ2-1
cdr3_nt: TGTGCCAGCAGCCAAGGACTAGCGGGAGGTTTGATCTTC
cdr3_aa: CASSQGLAGGLIF

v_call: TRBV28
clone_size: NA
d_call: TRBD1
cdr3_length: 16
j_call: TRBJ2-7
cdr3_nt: TGTGCCAGCAGTAACACCCGGACAGGGACCGCCTACGAGCAGTACTTC
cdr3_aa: CASSNTRTGTAYEQYF

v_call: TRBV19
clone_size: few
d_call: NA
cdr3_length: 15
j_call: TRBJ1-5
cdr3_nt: TGTGCCAGTAGTATAGCCAGAGGGAGGAATCAGCCCCAGCATTTT
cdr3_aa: CASSIARGRNQPQHF

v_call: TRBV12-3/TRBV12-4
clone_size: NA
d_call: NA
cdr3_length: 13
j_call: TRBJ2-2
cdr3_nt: TGTGCCAGCAGTTTACAGGGATGGAGGGAGCTGTTTTTT
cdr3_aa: CASSLQGWRELFF